A selection of T cell receptor beta chains follows, all from one sample in a study of blood T cell repertoires in COVID-19. The table came from immunoSEQ multiplex PCR; TCRdb's copy has only in-frame clones and leaves some out. This sample has some 45,000 clones; roughly 82% occur once, and the top ten carry roughly an eighth. Specimen: peripheral blood. The receptors derive from a human donor in a cohort sampled during active COVID-19. Each CDR3 is given with its conserved first and last residue. D genes are given only for firm matches. Clone size is stated in some rows and not others, as once, few, many or a class when expanded.

TRBJ2-3,NA,NA,TRBV13,CASILRVGGIPDTQYF,TGTGCCAGCATCCTCCGTGTGGGGGGAATTCCAGATACGCAGTATTTT
TRBJ2-7,TRBD2,NA,TRBV4-1,CASSQNLAGEAYEQYF,TGCGCCAGCAGCCAAAATCTAGCGGGAGAAGCTTACGAGCAGTACTTC
TRBJ2-3,TRBD1,NA,TRBV19,CASRARGPGSDTQYF,TGTGCCAGTAGAGCCAGGGGGCCGGGATCAGATACGCAGTATTTT
TRBJ1-1,NA,few,TRBV28,CASVTGPDTEAFF,TGTGCCAGCGTAACAGGTCCGGACACTGAAGCTTTCTTT
TRBJ2-5,NA,NA,TRBV11-3,CASSLNGGETQYF,TGTGCCAGCAGCTTAAACGGGGGAGAGACCCAGTACTTC
TRBJ1-2,TRBD1,NA,TRBV10-2,CASKDRGRGYGYTF,TGCGCCAGCAAGGACAGGGGGCGAGGCTATGGCTACACCTTC
TRBJ1-1,NA,NA,TRBV29-1,CSVPGGDVAFF,TGCAGCGTTCCTGGGGGGGACGTAGCTTTCTTT
TRBJ2-2,NA,NA,TRBV19,CASSMGLGELFF,TGTGCCAGTAGTATGGGGCTCGGGGAGCTGTTTTTT
TRBJ2-7,NA,NA,TRBV14,CASSQDFRSYEQYF,TGTGCCAGCAGCCAAGATTTCCGCTCCTACGAGCAGTACTTC
TRBJ1-4,NA,NA,TRBV7-2,CASSLGQGPQEKLFF,TGTGCCAGCAGCTTAGGTCAGGGCCCGCAGGAAAAACTGTTTTTT
TRBJ2-1,NA,NA,TRBV5-1,CASSLILAPAGNEQFF,TGCGCCAGCAGCTTGATCTTAGCACCCGCCGGCAATGAGCAGTTCTTC
TRBJ2-7,TRBD2,NA,TRBV3-1/TRBV3-2,CASSPPTSGRAYEQYF,TGTGCCAGCAGCCCCCCGACTAGCGGGAGGGCCTACGAGCAGTACTTC
TRBJ2-1,TRBD2,NA,TRBV28,CASSSSGTSGNEQFF,TGTGCCAGCAGTTCCTCCGGGACTAGCGGCAATGAGCAGTTCTTC
TRBJ2-3,TRBD2,NA,TRBV7-9,CASSFLQGIAGDHTDTQYF,TGTGCCAGCAGCTTCCTGCAGGGGATAGCGGGAGACCACACAGATACGCAGTATTTT
TRBJ2-3,NA,NA,TRBV15,CATSRGRRSTSTDTQYF,TGTGCCACCAGCAGAGGAAGGCGGAGTACTAGCACAGATACGCAGTATTTT
TRBJ2-1,TRBD2,NA,TRBV19,CASSKGLAPNYNEQFF,TGTGCCAGTAGTAAGGGACTAGCCCCAAACTACAATGAGCAGTTCTTC
TRBJ1-3,NA,NA,TRBV6-5,CASRSSGDGNTIYF,TGTGCCAGCAGATCATCAGGGGACGGAAACACCATATATTTT
TRBJ2-2,TRBD2,NA,TRBV4-1,CASSRGLAENTGELFF,TGCGCCAGCAGCCGGGGACTAGCGGAGAACACCGGGGAGCTGTTTTTT
TRBJ2-3,NA,NA,TRBV3-1/TRBV3-2,CASSQMSADTQYF,TGTGCCAGCAGCCAAATGAGCGCCGATACGCAGTATTTT
TRBJ2-1,TRBD2,NA,TRBV18,CASSPGLVSYNEQFF,TGTGCCAGCTCACCGGGACTAGTCTCCTACAATGAGCAGTTCTTC
TRBJ2-7,NA,NA,TRBV10-3,CAISEIVDEQYF,TGTGCCATCAGTGAAATCGTCGACGAGCAGTACTTC
TRBJ1-3,NA,NA,TRBV4-1,CASSQEVGEGLLGLRNTIYF,TGCGCCAGCAGCCAAGAGGTCGGGGAGGGTTTGTTGGGTTTAAGAAACACCATATATTTT
TRBJ2-2,NA,NA,TRBV7-8,CASSGGGNTGELFF,TGTGCCAGCAGCGGAGGAGGTAACACCGGGGAGCTGTTTTTT
TRBJ2-7,NA,NA,TRBV6-2/TRBV6-3,CASSYLGGREHHEQYF,TGTGCCAGCAGTTACCTCGGGGGGCGGGAGCACCACGAGCAGTACTTC
TRBJ2-1,TRBD2,NA,TRBV11-3,CASSSWTGVRTSGRDEQFF,TGTGCCAGCAGCTCGTGGACAGGGGTTAGGACTAGCGGGAGGGATGAGCAGTTCTTC
TRBJ2-7,TRBD1,few,TRBV30,CACLEGANEQYF,TGTGCCTGCTTAGAGGGGGCCAACGAGCAGTACTTC
TRBJ2-1,NA,NA,TRBV4-3,CASSQVLDGSNNEQFF,TGCGCCAGCAGCCAAGTTCTGGACGGGAGCAACAATGAGCAGTTCTTC
TRBJ2-5,TRBD2,NA,TRBV5-1,CASSPWASGSQETQYF,TGCGCCAGCAGCCCTTGGGCTAGCGGGAGTCAAGAGACCCAGTACTTC
TRBJ2-2,TRBD1,NA,TRBV6-4,CASSTDRGQNTGELFF,TGTGCCAGCAGTACCGACAGGGGGCAAAACACCGGGGAGCTGTTTTTT
TRBJ1-1,NA,NA,TRBV7-2,CASSLMRATEAFF,TGTGCCAGCAGCTTAATGAGGGCGACTGAAGCTTTCTTT
TRBJ2-3,TRBD2,few,TRBV6-4,CASRWSGTSGRAHTQYF,TGTGCCAGCAGGTGGTCCGGGACTAGCGGGAGGGCACATACGCAGTATTTT
TRBJ2-5,NA,NA,TRBV21-1,CATGTFHQETQYF,TGTGCCACAGGGACATTTCACCAAGAGACCCAGTACTTC
TRBJ1-2,TRBD1,NA,TRBV19,CASSTLIQGAYGYTF,TGTGCCAGTAGTACGCTAATACAGGGGGCCTATGGCTACACCTTC
TRBJ2-2,TRBD1,NA,TRBV28,CASIPRDRPAGELFF,TGTGCCAGCATACCCCGGGACAGGCCCGCAGGGGAGCTGTTTTTT
TRBJ2-3,TRBD1,NA,TRBV5-4,CASSPRGGTGYTDTQYF,TGTGCCAGCAGCCCGAGGGGGGGGACAGGGTACACAGATACGCAGTATTTT
TRBJ1-3,TRBD1,NA,TRBV30,CAWSAGTGDSFSGNTIYF,TGTGCCTGGAGCGCTGGGACAGGGGACAGCTTCTCTGGAAACACCATATATTTT
TRBJ1-2,TRBD1,NA,TRBV30,CAWMVRTGGFGYGYTF,TGTGCCTGGATGGTCAGGACAGGGGGCTTTGGCTATGGCTACACCTTC
TRBJ1-5,NA,NA,TRBV5-1,CASSLDPPGTSNQPQHF,TGCGCCAGCAGCTTGGACCCCCCGGGAACAAGCAATCAGCCCCAGCATTTT
TRBJ1-1,NA,NA,TRBV6-6,CASSLDSNTEAFF,TGTGCCAGCAGCTTGGACAGCAACACTGAAGCTTTCTTT
TRBJ2-2,NA,NA,TRBV7-6,CASSSLQGTGELFF,TGTGCCAGCAGCTCTTTACAGGGCACCGGGGAGCTGTTTTTT
TRBJ2-7,NA,NA,TRBV28,CASSRRDTSKYEQYF,TGTGCCAGCTCGCGTCGGGACACTTCCAAATACGAGCAGTACTTC
TRBJ2-7,NA,NA,TRBV7-8,CASSRRTDPYEQYF,TGTGCCAGCAGCCGTCGGACAGATCCCTACGAGCAGTACTTC
TRBJ1-2,NA,NA,TRBV9,CASSATTGQDGYTF,TGTGCCAGCAGCGCAACAACAGGGCAGGATGGCTACACCTTC
TRBJ1-1,NA,NA,TRBV4-1,CASSLGWGGETEAFF,TGCGCCAGCAGCCTTGGTTGGGGAGGGGAGACTGAAGCTTTCTTT
TRBJ1-1,NA,NA,TRBV6-5,CASSYKRAGTEAFF,TGTGCCAGCAGTTACAAGAGGGCCGGCACTGAAGCTTTCTTT
TRBJ2-3,NA,NA,TRBV5-1,CASSLASTDTQYF,TGCGCCAGCAGCTTGGCTAGCACAGATACGCAGTATTTT
TRBJ2-3,TRBD2,NA,TRBV2,CASSEYASGMAHQDTQYF,TGTGCCAGCAGTGAATACGCTAGCGGTATGGCCCATCAAGATACGCAGTATTTT
TRBJ2-3,NA,NA,TRBV5-1,CASSLGQEADTQYF,TGCGCCAGCAGCTTGGGTCAGGAAGCAGATACGCAGTATTTT
TRBJ1-2,NA,NA,TRBV12-3/TRBV12-4,CASSTGLGYTF,TGTGCCAGCAGTACAGGGTTGGGCTACACCTTC
TRBJ2-7,NA,NA,TRBV5-1,CASSLLQGLDEQYF,TGCGCCAGCAGCTTGCTTCAGGGGTTGGACGAGCAGTACTTC
TRBJ2-6,NA,NA,TRBV11-3,CASSHTQSSGANVLTF,TGTGCCAGCAGCCATACACAAAGCTCTGGGGCCAACGTCCTGACTTTC
TRBJ1-5,NA,NA,TRBV10-2,CASSERFGHLHF,TGCGCCAGCAGTGAGCGTTTCGGACACCTCCATTTT
TRBJ1-2,TRBD1,NA,TRBV7-8,CASSRYRGNYGYTF,TGTGCCAGCAGCAGGTACAGGGGTAACTATGGCTACACCTTC
TRBJ2-1,NA,NA,TRBV3-1/TRBV3-2,CASSQEGASARLYNEQFF,TGTGCCAGCAGCCAAGAAGGCGCTAGCGCCCGACTGTACAATGAGCAGTTCTTC
TRBJ1-4,TRBD1,NA,TRBV30,CAWSPGQGNEKLFF,TGTGCCTGGAGCCCGGGACAGGGAAATGAAAAACTGTTTTTT
TRBJ1-5,TRBD1,NA,TRBV4-1,CASSHRGGRGRIKNQPQHF,TGCGCCAGCAGCCACAGAGGGGGCAGGGGGCGTATTAAGAATCAGCCCCAGCATTTT
TRBJ2-1,TRBD2,NA,TRBV28,CASPPSGSSYNEQFF,TGTGCCAGCCCCCCTAGCGGGTCTTCCTACAATGAGCAGTTCTTC
TRBJ2-1,TRBD1,NA,TRBV11-3,CASSSVDRNYNEQFF,TGTGCCAGCAGCTCCGTGGACAGGAACTACAATGAGCAGTTCTTC
TRBJ2-3,NA,NA,TRBV20-1,CSAGTPDTQYF,TGCAGTGCCGGTACCCCAGATACGCAGTATTTT
TRBJ2-5,NA,NA,TRBV14,CASSQAPGDAETQYF,TGTGCCAGCAGCCAAGCCCCCGGGGATGCGGAGACCCAGTACTTC